This TCR beta chain emerged from a study of blood T cells in healthy people across ages. Study-level results: More naive CD4+ cells and higher diversity marked long-lived donors relative to aged donors. A roughly linear age-dependent decrease characterized TCR beta diversity per million T cells.

Per germline, CDR1 SGHRS and CDR2 YFSETQ. The CDR3 covers 15 residues. V was clipped by 1 base and J by 1 base, with 11 bases between them. Total RNA was extracted at no less than 5.5 micrograms per sample. Sample-barcoded 5' priming and a J-beta primer mix drove a second PCR of roughly 6 to 12 cycles. Each cDNA molecule, via a template-switch adaptor with 12 random nucleotides, was tagged. Each CDR3 protein is one row after TCRdb ran MiXCR on the 5' RACE reads. The data contain around 1.7 million distinct CDR3 sequences, approximately 28% of them seen just once; the ten biggest clones take up about 7.7%. A remark on this clonotype: Its antigen is currently unknown.

This chain links TRBV5-1 with TRBJ1-1, with a tentative D call TRBD1 (5 bases). The sequenced sample consisted of blood. The source of this sequence is a woman aged 25-40 years in good health. In DNA form, the CDR3 reads TGCGCCAGCAGCTTGTACGGGGGTTCGAACACTGAAGCTTTCTTT. It translates to CASSLYGGSNTEAFF. The full variable domain, its missing parts supplied by reference TRBV5-1 and TRBJ1-1, is KAGVTQTPRYLIKTRGQQVTLSCSPISGHRSVSWYQQTPGQGLQFLFEYFSETQRNKGNFPGRFSGRQFSNSRSEMNVSTLELGDSALYLCASSLYGGSNTEAFFGQGTRLTVV.